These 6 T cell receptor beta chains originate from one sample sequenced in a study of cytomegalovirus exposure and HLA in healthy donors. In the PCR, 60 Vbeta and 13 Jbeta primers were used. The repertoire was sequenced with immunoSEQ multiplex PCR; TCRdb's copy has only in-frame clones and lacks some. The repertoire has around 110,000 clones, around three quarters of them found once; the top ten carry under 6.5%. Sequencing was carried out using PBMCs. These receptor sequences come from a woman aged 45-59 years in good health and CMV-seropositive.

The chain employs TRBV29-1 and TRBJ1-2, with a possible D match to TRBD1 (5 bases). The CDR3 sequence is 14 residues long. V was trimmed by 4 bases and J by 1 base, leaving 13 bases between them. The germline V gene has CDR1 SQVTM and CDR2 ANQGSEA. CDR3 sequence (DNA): TGCAGCGTTGCTCGATTCGACAGTAACTATGGCTACACCTTC. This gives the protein CSVARFDSNYGYTF.

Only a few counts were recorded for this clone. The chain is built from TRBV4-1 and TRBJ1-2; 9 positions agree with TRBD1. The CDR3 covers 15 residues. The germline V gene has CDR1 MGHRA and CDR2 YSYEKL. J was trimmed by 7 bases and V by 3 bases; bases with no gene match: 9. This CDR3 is CASSHRDRARGGYTF. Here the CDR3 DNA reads TGCGCCAGCAGCCATCGGGACAGGGCTCGGGGTGGCTACACCTTC.

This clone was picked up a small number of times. This chain's CDR3 is CASSWLGTGNTGELFF. CDR3 bases: TGTGCCAGCAGCTGGCTGGGGACAGGGAACACCGGGGAGCTGTTTTTT. V is TRBV7-9 and J is TRBJ2-2; 8 bases line up with TRBD1. This CDR3 has 16 residues. The germline V gene has CDR1 SEHNR and CDR2 FQNEAQ (reference sequence). V trimming: 4 bases; J trimming: 1 base; junction bases outside the gene matches: 5.

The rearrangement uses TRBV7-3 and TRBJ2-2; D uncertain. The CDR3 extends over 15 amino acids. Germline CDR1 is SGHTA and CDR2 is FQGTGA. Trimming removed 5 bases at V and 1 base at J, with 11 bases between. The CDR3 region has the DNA TGTGCCAGCAGCCCGACTCGAGGGAACACCGGGGAGCTGTTTTTT. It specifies CASSPTRGNTGELFF.

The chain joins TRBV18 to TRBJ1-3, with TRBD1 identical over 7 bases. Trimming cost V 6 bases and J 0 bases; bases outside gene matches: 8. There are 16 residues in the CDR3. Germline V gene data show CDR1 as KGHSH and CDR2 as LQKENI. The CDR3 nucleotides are TGTGCCAGCTCGCCGGGGACAGTGGCCTCTGGAAACACCATATATTTT. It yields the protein CASSPGTVASGNTIYF.

The CDR3 is CASSRGQGRSDTQYF. CDR3 coding DNA: TGTGCCAGCAGCCGTGGACAGGGGCGGTCAGATACGCAGTATTTT. The gene calls are TRBV27 and TRBJ2-3, with 9 bases identical to TRBD1. V lost 6 bases and J lost 4; bases outside the gene matches: 8. The CDR3 is made up of 15 amino acids. Germline V gene lookup returns CDR1 MNHEY and CDR2 SMNVEV (reference sequence).